This record covers a single T cell receptor beta chain. The source of the sample is a study of blood T cell repertoires in COVID-19. Overall study: From the United States, Italy and Spain came samples of acute and convalescent COVID-19.

Deletions cut 1 base from V and 8 bases from J, with 8 bases between. The CDR3 has 13 residues. CDR1 is SGHAT and CDR2 is FQNNGV in the germline V gene. Per the authors' pipeline: Reference gene primer amplification gave nucleated cell count estimates. The repertoire was sequenced with immunoSEQ multiplex PCR; TCRdb's copy has only in-frame clones and lacks some. From that table come the V and J calls and clone size; the DNA was used to work out D and trimming. The data contain roughly 25,000 clones, around 94% of them seen just once; the ten biggest clones take up less than 4.5%. This clonotype was sampled from a woman in her forties or fifties with active COVID-19. This rearrangement joins TRBV11-2 to TRBJ2-2; D is undetermined. The specimen sequenced was peripheral blood. CDR3 sequence reads: CASSLGIGGELFF. CDR3 bases: TGTGCCAGCAGCTTAGGGATCGGGGGGGAGCTGTTTTTT.